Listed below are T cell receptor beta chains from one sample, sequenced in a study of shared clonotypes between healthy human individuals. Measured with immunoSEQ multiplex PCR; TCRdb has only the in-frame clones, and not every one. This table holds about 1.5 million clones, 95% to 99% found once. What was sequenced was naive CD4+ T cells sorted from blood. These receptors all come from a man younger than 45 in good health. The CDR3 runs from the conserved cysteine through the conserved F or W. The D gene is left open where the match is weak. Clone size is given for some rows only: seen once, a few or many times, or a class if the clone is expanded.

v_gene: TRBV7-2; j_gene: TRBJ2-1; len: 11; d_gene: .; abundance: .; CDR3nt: TGTGCCAGCAGCTTAGTTAATGAGCAGTTCTTC; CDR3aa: CASSLVNEQFF
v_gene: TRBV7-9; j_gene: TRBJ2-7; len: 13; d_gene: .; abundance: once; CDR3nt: TGTGCCAGCAGCTCGGACACCCGCTACGAGCAGTACTTC; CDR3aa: CASSSDTRYEQYF
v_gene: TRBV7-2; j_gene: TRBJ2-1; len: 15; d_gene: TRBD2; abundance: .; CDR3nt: TGTGCCAGCAGCCTCGCCGGGACTAGTCTTCTTGAGCAGTTCTTC; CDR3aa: CASSLAGTSLLEQFF
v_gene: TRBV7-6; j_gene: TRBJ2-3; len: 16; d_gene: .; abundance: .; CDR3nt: TGTGCCAGCAGCTCTTATCAGGGGTTAAGCACAGATACGCAGTATTTT; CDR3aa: CASSSYQGLSTDTQYF
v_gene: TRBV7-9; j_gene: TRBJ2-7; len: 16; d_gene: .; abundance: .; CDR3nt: TGTGCCAGCAGCTTAGCGTTTACAGGGTGGGACTACGAGCAGTACTTC; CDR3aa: CASSLAFTGWDYEQYF
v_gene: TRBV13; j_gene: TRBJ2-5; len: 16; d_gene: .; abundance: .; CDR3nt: TGTGCCAGCAGCCCGGTCTTGGGGAACCCAGAAGAGACCCAGTACTTC; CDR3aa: CASSPVLGNPEETQYF
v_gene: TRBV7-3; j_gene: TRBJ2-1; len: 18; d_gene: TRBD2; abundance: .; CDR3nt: TGTGCCAGCAGCTTATCACCCCTAGCGGCCCGCTCCTACAATGAGCAGTTCTTC; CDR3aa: CASSLSPLAARSYNEQFF
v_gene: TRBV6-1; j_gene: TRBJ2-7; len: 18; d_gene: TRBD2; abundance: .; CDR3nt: TGTGCCAGCAGTGAAGGATTAGCGGGAGTGTTCGCAACCTACGAGCAGTACTTC; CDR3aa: CASSEGLAGVFATYEQYF
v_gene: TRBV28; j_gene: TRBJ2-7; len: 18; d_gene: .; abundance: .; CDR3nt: TGTGCCAGCAATACTAATTCGTTCGGCAGGGTAGTATCCTACGAGCAGTACTTC; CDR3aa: CASNTNSFGRVVSYEQYF
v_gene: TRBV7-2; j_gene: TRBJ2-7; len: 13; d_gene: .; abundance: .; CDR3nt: TGTGCCAGCAGCTCCAACGGTTACTACGAGCAGTACTTC; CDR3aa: CASSSNGYYEQYF
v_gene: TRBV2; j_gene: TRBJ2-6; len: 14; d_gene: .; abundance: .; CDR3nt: TGTGCCAGCTGTTCATCCTCTGGGGCCAACGTCCTGACTTTC; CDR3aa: CASCSSSGANVLTF
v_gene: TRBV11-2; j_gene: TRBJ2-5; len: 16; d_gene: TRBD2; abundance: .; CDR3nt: TGTGCCAGCAGCTTTGAGGGGACTAGCGGGAGACAGACCCAGTACTTC; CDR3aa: CASSFEGTSGRQTQYF
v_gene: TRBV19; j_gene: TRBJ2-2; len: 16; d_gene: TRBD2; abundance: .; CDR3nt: TGTGCCAGTACCCAGCTAGCGGGAGCGAACACCGGGGAGCTGTTTTTT; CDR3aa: CASTQLAGANTGELFF
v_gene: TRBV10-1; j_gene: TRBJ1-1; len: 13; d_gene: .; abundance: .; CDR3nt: TGCGCCAGCAGTGATAACTCGAACACTGAAGCTTTCTTT; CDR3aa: CASSDNSNTEAFF
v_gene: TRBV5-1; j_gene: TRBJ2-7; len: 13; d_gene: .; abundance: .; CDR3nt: TGCGCCAGCAGCTTGGGCGATTACTACGAGCAGTACTTC; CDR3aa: CASSLGDYYEQYF
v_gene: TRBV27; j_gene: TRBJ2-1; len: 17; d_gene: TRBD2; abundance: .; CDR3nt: TGTGCCAGCAGTTTATTTAAAGCGGGAGGGCCCAACAATGAGCAGTTCTTC; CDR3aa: CASSLFKAGGPNNEQFF
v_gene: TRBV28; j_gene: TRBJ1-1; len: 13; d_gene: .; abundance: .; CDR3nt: TGTGCCAGCAGGCGCTCGGGGGGGACTGAAGCTTTCTTT; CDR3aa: CASRRSGGTEAFF
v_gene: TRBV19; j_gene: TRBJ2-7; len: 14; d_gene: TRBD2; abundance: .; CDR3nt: TGTGCCAGTAGCCTACTAGCGGGAGACAGCGAGCAGTACTTC; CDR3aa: CASSLLAGDSEQYF
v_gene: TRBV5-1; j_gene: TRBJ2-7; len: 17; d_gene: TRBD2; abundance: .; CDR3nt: TGCGCCAGCAGCTTGGCCGGACTAGCGGGAGCCGCCTACGAGCAGTACTTC; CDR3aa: CASSLAGLAGAAYEQYF
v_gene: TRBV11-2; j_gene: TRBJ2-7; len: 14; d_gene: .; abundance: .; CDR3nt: TGTGCCAGCAGCTTAGTGGGAGGGGGCTACGAGCAGTACTTC; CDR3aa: CASSLVGGGYEQYF
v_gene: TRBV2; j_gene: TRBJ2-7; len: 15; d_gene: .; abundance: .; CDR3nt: TGTGCCCGACGTTCCAGGGTCCCAACCAACAACGAGCAGTACTTC; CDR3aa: CARRSRVPTNNEQYF
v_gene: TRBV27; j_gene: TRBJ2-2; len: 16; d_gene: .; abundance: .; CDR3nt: TGTGCCAGCAGTTTCCGTGGACGCAGGGACACCGGGGAGCTGTTTTTT; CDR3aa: CASSFRGRRDTGELFF
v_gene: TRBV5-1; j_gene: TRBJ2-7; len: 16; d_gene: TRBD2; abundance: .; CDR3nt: TGCGCCAGCAGCTTGGCTAGCGGGAGGGCCGTCCACGAGCAGTACTTC; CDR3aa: CASSLASGRAVHEQYF
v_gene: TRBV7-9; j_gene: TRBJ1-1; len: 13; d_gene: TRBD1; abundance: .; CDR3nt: TGTGCCAGCAGCCAACAGGGGGGGACTGAAGCTTTCTTT; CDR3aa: CASSQQGGTEAFF
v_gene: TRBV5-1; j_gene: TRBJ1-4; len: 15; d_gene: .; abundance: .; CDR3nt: TGCGCCAGCAGCTTATCGGGGGAAGGTAATGAAAAACTGTTTTTT; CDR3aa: CASSLSGEGNEKLFF
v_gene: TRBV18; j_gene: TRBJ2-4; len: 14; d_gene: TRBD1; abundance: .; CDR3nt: TGTGCCAGCTCACCGGGACAGCAAGAGGCAAAATGGTACTTC; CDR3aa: CASSPGQQEAKWYF
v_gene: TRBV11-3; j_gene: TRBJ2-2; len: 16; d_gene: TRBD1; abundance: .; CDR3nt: TGTGCCAGCAGCTTAGGGGACAGGGGGCGAGCCGGGGAGCTGTTTTTT; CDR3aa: CASSLGDRGRAGELFF
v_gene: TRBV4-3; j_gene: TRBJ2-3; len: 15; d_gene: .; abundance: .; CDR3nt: TGCGCCAGCAGCCAAGAGGGCGGTCGCACAGATACGCAGTATTTT; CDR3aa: CASSQEGGRTDTQYF
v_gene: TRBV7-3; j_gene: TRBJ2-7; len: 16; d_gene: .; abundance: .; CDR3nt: TGTGCCAGCAGCTTAACGGGGGGGACAGCCTCCTACGAGCAGTACTTC; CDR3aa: CASSLTGGTASYEQYF
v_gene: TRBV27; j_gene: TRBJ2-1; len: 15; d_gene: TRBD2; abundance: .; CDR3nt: TGTGCCAGCAGTCTACAGGGACTAGGTAACAATGAGCAGTTCTTC; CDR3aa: CASSLQGLGNNEQFF
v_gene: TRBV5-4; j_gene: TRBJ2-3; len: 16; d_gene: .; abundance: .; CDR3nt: TGTGCCAGCAGCTTACCTAGCTCGTTAAGCACAGATACGCAGTATTTT; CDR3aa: CASSLPSSLSTDTQYF
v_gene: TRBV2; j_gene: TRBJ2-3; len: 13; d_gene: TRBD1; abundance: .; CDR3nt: TGTGCCAGCAGCCGAGGGGGACAGCATACGCAGTATTTT; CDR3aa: CASSRGGQHTQYF